This T cell receptor beta chain stems from a study of shared clonotypes between healthy human individuals. General study findings and limits: Clonotypes shared by all four sorted-subset donors had higher generation probabilities than non-shared clonotypes.

With regard to this clone: Its antigen is unidentified.

Assay: immunoSEQ multiplex PCR; the TCRdb copy retains only in-frame clones and omits some. The table records about 2.4 million clones, 90% to 95% of them present only once. Germline V gene lookup returns CDR1 SGHRS and CDR2 YFSETQ. V shed 3 bases and J 1 base; nucleotides not matched to a gene: 6. The CDR3 runs 16 residues. This clonotype was sampled from a man aged 18 to 30 in good health. Some clones in this sample may be carry-over from other donors' samples. The chain recombines TRBV5-1 with TRBJ1-5, with TRBD1 matching 8 bases. Sequenced sample: naive CD4+ T cells from PBMCs. Described subset: CD45RA+ positively selected. The CDR3 loop reads CASSSGQGGSNQPQHF. In DNA, the CDR3 is TGCGCCAGCAGCTCAGGACAGGGAGGAAGCAATCAGCCCCAGCATTTT.